This passage covers 12 T cell receptor beta chains from one sample sequenced in a study of identical twins. TCRdb independently ran MiXCR on the 5' RACE reads; one entry per CDR3 protein. The repertoire has about 890,000 distinct CDR3 sequences, 9% to 15% of them found once; the top ten carry around 1.5%. These data also formed part of another study, on yellow fever vaccine responses in identical twins.

What was sequenced was PBMCs. The receptors were gathered from a woman aged 18-35 years in good health.

This clonotype was recorded a few times. This chain joins TRBV20-1 and TRBJ1-5; 8 positions agree with TRBD1. The CDR3 is 14 residues long. Germline V CDR1 and CDR2: DFQATT, SNEGSKA (reference sequence). With 7 bases clipped from V and 3 bases from J, the junction kept 8 bases outside the gene matches. CDR3 amino acids: CSVTGQDFNQPQHF. CDR3 DNA sequence: TGCAGTGTTACGGGACAGGATTTCAATCAGCCCCAGCATTTT.

The chain recombines TRBV24-1 with TRBJ2-2; TRBD2 is a possible D gene (6 bases). Per the germline V gene, CDR1 is KGHDR and CDR2 is SFDVKD. The CDR3 totals 14 residues. V lost 3 bases and J lost 11, with 15 bases in between. CDR3 sequence reads: CATSDQWDSAELFF. The DNA for the CDR3 is TGTGCCACCAGTGATCAATGGGACTCCGCCGAGCTGTTTTTT.

J is TRBJ2-1 and V is TRBV10-1, with 7 bases fitting TRBD2. The length of the CDR3 is 13 residues. Germline V gene lookup returns CDR1 WNHNN and CDR2 SYGVQD (reference sequence). Trimming removed 2 bases from V and 9 bases from J; junction bases left unmatched: 4. The CDR3 spells CASSEAWGGEQFF. In nucleotides, the CDR3 is TGCGCCAGCAGTGAGGCCTGGGGGGGTGAGCAGTTCTTC.

This clonotype was detected only a few times. J is TRBJ2-1 and V is TRBV20-1; unclear D gene. This CDR3 contains 11 residues. Germline V gene lookup returns CDR1 DFQATT and CDR2 SNEGSKA (reference sequence). Trimming stripped 5 bases from V and 7 bases from J, with 9 bases between. The CDR3 is CSARLWNEQFF. The CDR3 DNA reads TGCAGTGCTCGTTTATGGAATGAGCAGTTCTTC.

The chain has TRBV2 and TRBJ2-2, with D perhaps TRBD1 or TRBD2 (5 bases each). The germline V gene encodes CDR1 SNHLY and CDR2 FYNNEI. The CDR3 sequence is 13 residues long. Trimming pared 7 bases from V and 7 bases from J, leaving 13 bases between. The CDR3 nucleotides read TGTGCCAGCACGGACGAGGGGAGCGGGGAGCTGTTTTTT. Amino acid sequence: CASTDEGSGELFF.

There are a few counts of this clonotype. V and J are TRBV7-2 and TRBJ2-5; 15 nucleotides match TRBD2. The CDR3 has 19 residues. In germline, CDR1 is SGHTA, CDR2 FQGNSA. V was clipped by 2 bases and J by 5 bases; unmatched bases: 12. CDR3 in DNA: TGTGCCAGCAGCTTATCGAGGACTAGCGGGGGGGCTCGGGGGGAGACCCAGTACTTC. Its translation: CASSLSRTSGGARGETQYF.

This clonotype was counted only a few times. The rearrangement joins TRBV5-1 to TRBJ2-7, with D tentatively TRBD1 (6 bases). Germline V gene lookup returns CDR1 SGHRS and CDR2 YFSETQ. The V end was cut by 2 bases, the J end by 3 bases, with 21 bases between. The length of the CDR3 is 17 residues. CDR3 region: CASSFRGGTKGHYEQYF. CDR3 DNA sequence: TGCGCCAGCAGCTTTAGAGGCGGAACTAAGGGACACTACGAGCAGTACTTC.

The CDR3, as DNA: TGTGCCAGCAGCCAAGATCGGGAGGGCCAAGAGACCCAGTACTTC. Amino acid sequence: CASSQDREGQETQYF. V and J are TRBV4-2 and TRBJ2-5, with TRBD2 matching over 8 bases. Germline V gene lookup returns CDR1 LGHNA and CDR2 YNFKEQ. Trimming cost V 0 bases and J 1 base; bases outside gene matches: 1. This CDR3 has 15 residues.

The gene calls are TRBV19 and TRBJ2-1; D gene uncertain. This CDR3 has 14 residues. Germline-derived CDR1 and CDR2 are LNHDA and SQIVND (reference sequence). Trimming shortened V by 1 base and J by 7 bases, and 11 bases separated the two germline ends. The CDR3 sequence is CASSIGRPGNEQFF. The CDR3 DNA sequence: TGTGCCAGTAGTATAGGACGGCCCGGGAATGAGCAGTTCTTC.

The V call is TRBV4-2, the J call TRBJ2-5, with 11 bases aligning to TRBD1. Germline lookup yields CDR1 LGHNA and CDR2 YNFKEQ. The junction had 6 bases not matched to a gene; V was cut back by 1 base and J by 5 bases. The CDR3 covers 16 residues. The CDR3, as DNA: TGTGCCAGCAGCCAAGGGGGACAGGGGGTCGGGGAGACCCAGTACTTC. It encodes CASSQGGQGVGETQYF.

This chain connects TRBV5-8 to TRBJ1-5; D gene unclear. The CDR3 has 13 residues. V lost 0 bases, J lost 6 bases, and 7 bases lay in between. Germline V gene sequence: CDR1 SGHTS, CDR2 YDEGEE. CDR3 protein: CASSLVLGQPQHF. CDR3 bases: TGTGCCAGCAGCTTGGTGTTAGGTCAGCCCCAGCATTTT.

This clonotype has only a few counts. The rearrangement joins TRBV11-2 to TRBJ1-1, with D perhaps matching TRBD1 (5 bases). Germline V gene data show CDR1 as SGHAT and CDR2 as FQNNGV. Trimming shortened V by 5 bases and J by 1 base, and 20 bases separated the two germline ends. CDR3 size: 17 residues. CDR3 in amino acids: CASSEKGLQRPNTEAFF. The CDR3 DNA is TGTGCCAGCAGCGAGAAGGGGTTGCAAAGACCGAACACTGAAGCTTTCTTT.